A single sample is the source of the 7 T cell receptor beta chains below, sequenced in a study of shared clonotypes between healthy human individuals. Sequenced by immunoSEQ multiplex PCR; TCRdb stores in-frame clones only, minus some. Found here are approximately 340,000 clones, approximately 79% of them singletons; the top ten hold 10%. The source material was memory CD4+ T cells sorted from blood. Subset defined: CD45RA-negative fraction. These receptors all stem from a man between 25 and 39 years old in good health.

As to this clone: Additional DNA sequences in this sample encode the identical CDR3. The chain combines TRBV6-1 with TRBJ2-5; 10 positions match TRBD2. J gave up 2 bases and V 8 bases, and 8 bases lay outside the gene matches. Germline V gives CDR1 MNHNS, CDR2 SASEGT. This CDR3 has 15 amino acids. CDR3 sequence: CASPPGLAVQETQYF. The CDR3 nucleotides read TGTGCCAGCCCACCAGGACTAGCGGTACAAGAGACCCAGTACTTC.

The V and J genes are TRBV28 and TRBJ2-3; the D gene is possibly TRBD2 (6 bases). V shed 3 bases and J shed 9 bases, with 16 bases lying between them. In germline, CDR1 is MDHEN, CDR2 SYDVKM. The CDR3 length is 14 residues. CDR3: CASSFGGTSGTQYF. The DNA of the CDR3 is TGTGCCAGCAGTTTTGGCGGGACCTCGGGGACGCAGTATTTT.

J is TRBJ1-2 and V is TRBV29-1, with D possibly TRBD1 on 6 matching bases. Germline V gene sequence: CDR1 SQVTM, CDR2 ANQGSEA. Deletions cut 7 bases from V and 3 bases from J, with 12 bases between. The length of the CDR3 is 12 residues. CDR3 sequence: CSAEQGDYGYTF. The CDR3 DNA reads as TGCAGCGCGGAACAGGGCGACTATGGCTACACCTTC.

The chain employs TRBV18 and TRBJ1-3; D is uncertain. The CDR3 is 16 residues long. V was pared by 5 bases and J by 0 bases, with 14 bases between. Per the germline V gene, CDR1 is KGHSH and CDR2 is LQKENI. The CDR3 here is CASSYSDWDSGNTIYF. CDR3 nucleotide sequence: TGTGCCAGCTCATATTCTGACTGGGACTCTGGAAACACCATATATTTT.

The CDR3 is CASSLGWFGKSNTGELFF. The CDR3 nucleotides read TGTGCCAGCAGCCTAGGTTGGTTCGGCAAATCGAACACCGGGGAGCTGTTTTTT. The rearrangement uses TRBV28 and TRBJ2-2; no clear D. From germline, CDR1 is MDHEN and CDR2 SYDVKM. The germline V and J ends were trimmed by 6 bases and 0 bases, with 20 bases remaining between them. The CDR3 runs to 18 residues.

This chain connects TRBV19 to TRBJ1-5; D gene ambiguous. The CDR3 sequence is 12 residues long. V lost 6 bases to trimming and J lost 8 bases, with 11 bases between them. Germline CDR1 LNHDA, CDR2 SQIVND (reference sequence). This CDR3 reads CASSPLGEPQHF. The CDR3, as DNA: TGTGCCAGTAGCCCTCTCGGGGAGCCCCAGCATTTT.

The gene calls are TRBV5-1 and TRBJ1-1; D remains ambiguous. CDR1 and CDR2 from the germline V gene are SGHRS and YFSETQ. V was clipped by 4 bases and J by 3 bases, with 13 bases between them. CDR3 length: 14 amino acids. As DNA, the CDR3 is TGCGCCAGCAGCCAAGGCGTACAGTACACTGAAGCTTTCTTT. It yields the protein CASSQGVQYTEAFF.